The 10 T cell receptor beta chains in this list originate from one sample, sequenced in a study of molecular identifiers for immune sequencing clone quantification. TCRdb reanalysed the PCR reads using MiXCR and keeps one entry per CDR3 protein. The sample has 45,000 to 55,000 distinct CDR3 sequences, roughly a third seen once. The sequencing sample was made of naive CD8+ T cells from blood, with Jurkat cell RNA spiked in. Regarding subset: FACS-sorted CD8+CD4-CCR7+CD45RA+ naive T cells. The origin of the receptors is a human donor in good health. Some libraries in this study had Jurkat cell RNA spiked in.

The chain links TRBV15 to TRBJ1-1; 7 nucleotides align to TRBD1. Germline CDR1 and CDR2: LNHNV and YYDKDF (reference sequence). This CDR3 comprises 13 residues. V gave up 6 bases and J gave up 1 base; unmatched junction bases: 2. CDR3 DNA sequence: TGTGCCACCAGGAACAGGGGGAACACTGAAGCTTTCTTT. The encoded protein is CATRNRGNTEAFF. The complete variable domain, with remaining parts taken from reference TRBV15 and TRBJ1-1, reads DAMVIQNPRYQVTQFGKPVTLSCSQTLNHNVMYWYQQKSSQAPKLLFHYYDKDFNNEADTPDNFQSRRPNTSFCFLDIRSPGLGDTAMYLCATRNRGNTEAFFGQGTRLTVV.

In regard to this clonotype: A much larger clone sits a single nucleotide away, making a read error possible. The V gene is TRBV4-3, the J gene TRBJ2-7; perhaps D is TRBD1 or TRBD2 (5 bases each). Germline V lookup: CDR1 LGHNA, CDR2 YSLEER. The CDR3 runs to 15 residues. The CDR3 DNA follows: TGCGTCAGCAGCCAAGATCAGGTTGGGGGCTACGAGCAGTACTTC. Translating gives CVSSQDQVGGYEQYF.

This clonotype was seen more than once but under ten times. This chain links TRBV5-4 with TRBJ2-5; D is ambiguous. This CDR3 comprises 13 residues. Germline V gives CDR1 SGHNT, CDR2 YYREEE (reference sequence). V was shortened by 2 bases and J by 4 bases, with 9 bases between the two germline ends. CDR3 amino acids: CASSLGYSETQYF. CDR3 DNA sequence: TGTGCCAGCAGCTTAGGCTATTCAGAGACCCAGTACTTC.

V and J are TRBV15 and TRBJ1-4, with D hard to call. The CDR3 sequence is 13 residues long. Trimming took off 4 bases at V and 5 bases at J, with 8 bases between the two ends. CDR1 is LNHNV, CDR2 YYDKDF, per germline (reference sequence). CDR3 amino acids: CATSKFRNEKLFF. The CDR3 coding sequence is TGTGCCACCAGCAAGTTCCGGAATGAAAAACTGTTTTTT.

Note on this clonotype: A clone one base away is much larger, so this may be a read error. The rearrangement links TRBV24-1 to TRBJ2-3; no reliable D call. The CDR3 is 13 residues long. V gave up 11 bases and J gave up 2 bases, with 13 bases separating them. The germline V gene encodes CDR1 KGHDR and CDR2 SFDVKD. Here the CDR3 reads CAINDWTTDTQYF. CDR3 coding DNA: TGTGCCATCAACGACTGGACCACAGATACGCAGTATTTT.

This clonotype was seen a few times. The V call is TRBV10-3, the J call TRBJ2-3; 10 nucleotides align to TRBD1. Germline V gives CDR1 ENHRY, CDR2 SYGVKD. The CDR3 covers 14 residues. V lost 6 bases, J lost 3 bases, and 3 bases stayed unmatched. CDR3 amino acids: CAISRDRGTDTQYF. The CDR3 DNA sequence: TGTGCCATCAGCCGGGACAGGGGTACAGATACGCAGTATTTT.

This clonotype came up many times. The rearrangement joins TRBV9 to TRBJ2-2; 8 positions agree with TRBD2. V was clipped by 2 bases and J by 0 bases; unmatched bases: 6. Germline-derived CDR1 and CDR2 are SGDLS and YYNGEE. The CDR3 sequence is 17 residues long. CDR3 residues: CASSVALAVANTGELFF. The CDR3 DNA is TGTGCCAGCAGCGTGGCACTAGCGGTCGCGAACACCGGGGAGCTGTTTTTT.

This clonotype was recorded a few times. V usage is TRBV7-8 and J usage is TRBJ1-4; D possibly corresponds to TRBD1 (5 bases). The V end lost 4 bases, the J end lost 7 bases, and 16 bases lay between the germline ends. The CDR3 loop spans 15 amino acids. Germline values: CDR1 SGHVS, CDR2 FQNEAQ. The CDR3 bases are TGTGCCAGCAGCTCCTCTGGTTCGGGGGTTGAAAAACTGTTTTTT. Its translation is CASSSSGSGVEKLFF.

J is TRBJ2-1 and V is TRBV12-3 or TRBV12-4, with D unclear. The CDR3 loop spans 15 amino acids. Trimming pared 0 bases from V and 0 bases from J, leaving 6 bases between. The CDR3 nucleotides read TGTGCCAGCAGTTTAGCAGCTAACTCCTACAATGAGCAGTTCTTC. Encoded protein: CASSLAANSYNEQFF.

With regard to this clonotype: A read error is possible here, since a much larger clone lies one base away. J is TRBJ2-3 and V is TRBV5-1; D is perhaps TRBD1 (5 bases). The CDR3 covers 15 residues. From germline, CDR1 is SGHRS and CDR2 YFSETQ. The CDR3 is CASGASFLNTDTRYF. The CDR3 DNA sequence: TGCGCCAGCGGGGCTAGTTTCCTGAACACAGATACGCGGTATTTT.